These T cell receptor beta chains were read from a single sample in a study of glioma-infiltrating T cells after dendritic cell vaccination. Profiled with immunoSEQ multiplex PCR; TCRdb holds only in-frame clones, not every one. This sample yields 85,000 to 100,000 clones, of which 80% are seen a single time; roughly 5.3% belongs to the top ten. Material: blood, obtained after dendritic cell vaccination. Receptors were obtained from a human donor with glioblastoma. CDR3s include the opening cysteine and the closing phenylalanine or tryptophan. The order of the fields is V gene, D gene, clone size, J gene, CDR3 length, CDR3 DNA, CDR3 protein. The D gene is left open where the match is weak. Size values are once, few and many counts, or a class for expanded clones, and some rows have none.

>TRBV2|.|.|TRBJ2-2|13
TGTGCCAGCAACTATGCGAACACCGGGGAGCTGTTTTTT
CASNYANTGELFF
>TRBV11-2|.|.|TRBJ1-1|10
TGTGCCAGCAGCTTAGTAGAAGCTTTCTTT
CASSLVEAFF
>TRBV5-1|.|.|TRBJ1-2|17
TGCGCCAGCAGCGCCCGAGGTCAGGGTAGAATTAACTATGGCTACACCTTC
CASSARGQGRINYGYTF
>TRBV27|TRBD1|.|TRBJ2-7|16
TGTGCCAGCAGCCTACCCGGGACAGGGGTCCGGAACGAGCAGTACTTC
CASSLPGTGVRNEQYF
>TRBV7-7|TRBD2|few|TRBJ2-2|18
TGTGCTAGCAGCCCCCGGACTAGCGGGAGGGATAACACCGGGGAGCTGTTTTTT
CASSPRTSGRDNTGELFF
>TRBV4-2|TRBD2|.|TRBJ2-1|17
TGTGCCAGCAGCTATGGGACTAGCGGGTTAGCCTACAATGAGCAGTTCTTC
CASSYGTSGLAYNEQFF
>TRBV2|TRBD2|.|TRBJ2-1|12
TGTGCCAGCAGGGGGCCGGGGGGTGAGCAGTTCTTC
CASRGPGGEQFF
>TRBV5-6|.|.|TRBJ1-1|13
TGTGCCAGCAGCTTGGGAGGCGACACTGAAGCTTTCTTT
CASSLGGDTEAFF
>TRBV5-1|.|.|TRBJ2-7|12
TGCGCCAGCAGCTTGGACTTTCACGAGCAGTACTTC
CASSLDFHEQYF
>TRBV5-1|.|.|TRBJ1-1|17
TGCGCCAGCAGCTTGGCCTGGGCTACGCCGGCTAACACTGAAGCTTTCTTT
CASSLAWATPANTEAFF
>TRBV29-1|.|.|TRBJ1-3|14
TGCAGCGCAGAGGGGAACAGGGCTGGAAACACCATATATTTT
CSAEGNRAGNTIYF
>TRBV5-6|.|.|TRBJ1-5|15
TGTGCCAGCAGCTTGAGAAGTGGAGGTGGTCAGCCCCAGCATTTT
CASSLRSGGGQPQHF
>TRBV7-9|.|once|TRBJ2-2|15
TGTGCCAGCAGCTTATTTTTGGCCGACACCGGGGAGCTGTTTTTT
CASSLFLADTGELFF
>TRBV18|.|once|TRBJ1-5|14
TGTGCCAGCTCATTTGGGCAGCTAAATCAGCCCCAGCATTTT
CASSFGQLNQPQHF
>TRBV5-1|.|.|TRBJ1-5|14
TGCGCCAGTAGCTGGGGGTCGGGGGATCAGCCCCAGCATTTT
CASSWGSGDQPQHF
>TRBV2|TRBD2|.|TRBJ2-7|15
TGTGCCAGCAGCAAAGGCCTAGCGGGAGTATCCGAGCAGTACTTC
CASSKGLAGVSEQYF
>TRBV2|.|.|TRBJ1-1|14
TGTGCCAGCAGTGAGACTCAAGAGAACACTGAAGCTTTCTTT
CASSETQENTEAFF